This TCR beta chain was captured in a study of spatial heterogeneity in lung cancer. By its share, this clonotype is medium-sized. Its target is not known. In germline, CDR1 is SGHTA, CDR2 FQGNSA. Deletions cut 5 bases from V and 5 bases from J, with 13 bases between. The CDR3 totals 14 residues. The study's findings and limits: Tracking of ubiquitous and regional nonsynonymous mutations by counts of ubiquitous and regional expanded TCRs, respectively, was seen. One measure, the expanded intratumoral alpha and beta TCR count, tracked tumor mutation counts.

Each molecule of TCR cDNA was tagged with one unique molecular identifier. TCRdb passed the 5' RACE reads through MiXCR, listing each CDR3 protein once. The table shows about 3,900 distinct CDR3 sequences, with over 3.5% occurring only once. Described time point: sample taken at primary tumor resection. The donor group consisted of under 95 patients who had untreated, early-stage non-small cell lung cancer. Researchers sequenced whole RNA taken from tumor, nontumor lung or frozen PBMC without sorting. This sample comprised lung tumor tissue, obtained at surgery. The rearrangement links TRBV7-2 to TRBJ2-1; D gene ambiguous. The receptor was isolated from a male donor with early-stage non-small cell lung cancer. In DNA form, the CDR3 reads TGTGCCAGCAGCGGAAAGCGCACCAACAATGAGCAGTTCTTC. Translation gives CASSGKRTNNEQFF.